The clone carrying this T cell receptor (beta chain) was observed many times. Its antigen is not identified. Whoever was chosen for sequencing had shown CD8+CD57+ cell expansion by flow cytometry. Severe acquired aplastic anemia was the diagnosis recorded for all patients. The sample comes from a study of CD8+CD57+ T cells in acquired aplastic anemia. Study-level results: Found in both controls and patients were around 30 CD8+ CDR3 sequences.

Genomic DNA templated the TCR beta VDJ and CDR3 profiling. MiXCR, applied by TCRdb to the reads, yields one record per CDR3 protein. This table holds 250,000 or so distinct CDR3 sequences, around 46% found once. The CDR3 consists of 15 residues. The V and J ends lost 1 base and 7 bases respectively, with 16 bases between them. Germline V lookup: CDR1 SEHNR, CDR2 FQNEAQ (reference sequence). The source is a human donor with aplastic anemia. The rearrangement links TRBV7-9 to TRBJ2-5; D is tentatively TRBD1 or TRBD2 (6 bases each). The specimen was sorted CD4+, CD8+, or CD8+CD57+ T cells (not recorded which) from PBMCs. CDR3 region: CASSLEGGTRVTQYF. The CDR3 region has the DNA TGTGCCAGCAGCTTAGAGGGGGGAACAAGGGTGACCCAGTACTTC.